This TCR beta chain was recovered during a study of post-analysis software for immune sequencing data. Study-level results: There was significantly lower normalized Chao1 diversity in multiple sclerosis patients than in controls. Compared with controls, patients had more of about 5 TRBV segments, including TRBV5-6, TRBV5-1 and TRBV20-1.

Unique molecular identifiers tagged the TCR beta cDNA libraries. Hundreds of thousands of cDNA molecules came from around 1 to 9.1 million T cells. TCRdb independently ran MiXCR on the PCR reads; one entry per CDR3 protein. The sample carries some 260,000 distinct CDR3 sequences, 36% recorded once. This clonotype was recorded at least ten times. Its matching antigen is unknown. From germline, CDR1 is SGHRS and CDR2 YFSETQ. J lost 3 bases, V lost 4 bases, and 6 bases had no gene match. CDR3 length: 16 amino acids. The gene calls are TRBV5-1 and TRBJ2-1; 11 bases are a match to TRBD2. Specimen: blood. The TCR was taken from a girl aged 10-17 years with multiple sclerosis. CDR3: CASSPGGLAVYNEQFF. Written as DNA, the CDR3 is TGCGCCAGCAGCCCGGGGGGACTAGCGGTCTACAATGAGCAGTTCTTC. Full variable domain (missing parts from reference TRBV5-1 and TRBJ2-1): KAGVTQTPRYLIKTRGQQVTLSCSPISGHRSVSWYQQTPGQGLQFLFEYFSETQRNKGNFPGRFSGRQFSNSRSEMNVSTLELGDSALYLCASSPGGLAVYNEQFFGPGTRLTVL.